This entry describes one T cell receptor beta chain. A few counts support this clonotype. Its antigen is not yet known. Qualities for individual bases were not recorded, and no much larger clone is one base off. TCR beta rearrangements were amplified from genomic DNA extracted from peripheral blood rather than from sorted cells or RNA. This sample is drawn from a study of T cell repertoires in aging, cancer and after chemotherapy (dated by TCRdb to the late 2010s). For context, the study as a whole: Six donor age groups were covered, ranging from 30 or younger up to 70 or older, and each group contained at least three individuals. Healthy donor control TCR repertoires were recorded over several months to years and showed clear clonal overlap across re-sampling. The complete dataset included 8 million to 9.5 million TCR reads. Peripheral blood TCR beta repertoires from healthy donors and cancer patients were profiled to examine immunoaging and T cell reconstitution after chemotherapy. Alongside some 96 healthy donors serving as a reference group, the cohort included roughly 220 cancer patients, of whom roughly 90 had hematological cancers and 110 to 140 had solid cancers. General conclusions and limits of the study: In both cancer cohorts, the median generation probability rose over the chemotherapy interval, which suggests that the repertoire was reconstituted through rebound thymic output. Compared with age-matched healthy donors, untreated patients with hematological or solid cancers had significantly lower TCR diversity and higher clonality in blood. It was noted by the authors that conclusions about immunological memory after chemotherapy cannot be drawn from the repertoire data. In healthy donors, the decline in TCR diversity with age was mainly explained by loss of richness, whereas in cancer patients loss of evenness was also found to contribute.

The CDR3 contains 13 residues, cysteine and phenylalanine counted. Just the 39-base CDR3 DNA is kept, in frame starting at base 1. From a lookup of the germline V gene, CDR1 and CDR2 are SGHDT and YYEEEE. V is pruned by 4 bases and J by 4 bases, leaving 4 bases of the junction without a gene match. Using a mixed TRB-A/B primer pool, multiplex touch-down PCR amplified rearranged TRB sequences covering the V, D and J segments. Illumina adapters and sample indices were added to the amplicons in two consecutive PCR reactions performed with Phusion HS II polymerase. The amplicons were purified from gel with the NucleoSpin Gel and PCR Clean-up kit and then assessed with Qubit and an Agilent 2100 Bioanalyzer. Libraries were sequenced on an Illumina MiSeq using 600-cycle, single-indexed, paired-end runs. The authors' pipeline ran thus. MiXCR versions 2.12 and 3.0.5 were used to process TRB sequences. Each unique CDR3 nucleotide sequence counted as one clone, and only productive sequences with at least two reads were retained. The repertoire metrics were Shannon diversity, evenness, clonality (defined as one minus evenness), and alpha-parameterized diversity profiles covering alpha 0 to 5. The IGoR algorithm was used to calculate generation probabilities for clones in the paired samples taken before and after chemotherapy. TCRdb reworked the public reads: Q25 trimming with fastp, MiXCR clone assembly, productive beta chains retained. Under each unique CDR3 protein, matching rows form one entry showing the most common genes and DNA. The V and J calls follow TCRdb's processing rather than the paper's. The sample table shows 9,300 or so distinct CDR3 sequences, and 30% to 45% are seen once. 3.5% of the sample lies in the top ten.

This chain is built from TRBV5-6 and TRBJ1-2; 7 bases in the middle match TRBD1. Sequencing was carried out using blood. This TCR was recovered from a human donor in good health. The DNA reads TGTGCCAGCAGCCCTACAGGGGCCTATGGCTACACCTTC. Its amino acids are CASSPTGAYGYTF.